This TCR beta chain was sequenced in a study of cytomegalovirus exposure and HLA in healthy donors. Study overall: As an earlier analysis found, about 200 million T cells yielded over 95 million unique TCR beta sequences.

The PCR ran on 60 Vbeta and 13 Jbeta primers. As handled by the study authors: About 10 million of about 80 million unique TCR beta chains were shared, per a later count. Repertoires were generated with immunoSEQ multiplex PCR, while TCRdb's copy carries only in-frame clones and drops some. V and J calls and clone size are as listed in that table; D and trimming were resolved from the DNA. The sample holds about 180,000 clones, roughly 75% seen once. V lost 0 bases, J lost 8 bases, and 9 bases lay in between. The CDR3 runs 13 residues. The germline gives CDR1 MNHEY, CDR2 SMNVEV (reference sequence). Notes on this clone: Its antigen remains unidentified.

Study-level findings and limits: Some highly shared sequence variants likely arose as a pipeline artifact. The authors enumerated some 160 TCR beta chains as linked to cytomegalovirus.

The sequence was obtained from a woman aged 45-65 years in good health and CMV-seropositive. What was sequenced was PBMCs. The V gene is TRBV27, the J gene TRBJ2-3; D is uncertain. The CDR3 DNA reads as TGTGCCAGCAGTTTATCGAAGTCGGGTACGCAGTATTTT. This gives the protein CASSLSKSGTQYF.